The clone carrying this T cell receptor (beta chain) came up many times. As yet, its antigen is unknown. Together with a sample-barcoded 5' primer, a J-beta primer mix was included in a second PCR lasting roughly 7 to 11 cycles. TCRdb analysed the 5' RACE reads with MiXCR anew, one entry per CDR3 protein. The sample holds about 290,000 distinct CDR3 sequences, about 25% seen once. The germline V and J ends were trimmed by 1 base and 10 bases, with 17 bases remaining between them. Germline CDR1 reads SQVTM; CDR2 reads ANQGSEA. The CDR3 is 14 residues long. This record comes from a study of blood T cells in healthy people across ages. General study results and limits: In long-lived donors, naive CD4+ cell counts and diversity exceeded those of aged donors.

The chain joins TRBV29-1 to TRBJ2-1; D call uncertain. Sequenced sample: blood. This receptor was obtained from a woman in her 70s in good health. CDR3 loop: CSVEATLKPREQFF. The CDR3 nucleotides read TGCAGCGTTGAAGCAACTCTCAAGCCTAGGGAGCAGTTCTTC.